Listed here is a single TCR beta chain. This sample was included in a study of blood T cell repertoires in COVID-19. Background on the study: T cells, B-cell-depleted T cells, or PBMCs provided the cDNA or gDNA that served as material.

V shed 2 bases and J shed 6 bases, with 14 bases lying between them. The germline V gene encodes CDR1 SEHNR and CDR2 FQNEAQ (reference sequence). The CDR3 is 15 residues long. Per the authors' pipeline: Scientists estimated how many nucleated cells there were by amplifying reference gene primers. The method was immunoSEQ multiplex PCR; TCRdb's version includes in-frame clones alone and lacks a portion of them. V and J calls and clone size are as listed in that table; D and trimming were resolved from the DNA. The sample has around 170,000 clones; roughly 80% are singletons. This TCR was recovered from a man aged 25 to 45 with active or convalescent COVID-19. Sequencing was done on a sample of peripheral blood. The genes are TRBV7-9 and TRBJ1-5, with D unresolved. The CDR3 protein is CASSLNSPPGQPQHF. The CDR3 nucleotides read TGTGCCAGCAGCTTAAACTCACCCCCCGGTCAGCCCCAGCATTTT.